These 26 T cell receptor beta chains were all obtained from the same sample, sequenced in a study of cytomegalovirus exposure and HLA in healthy donors. 13 Jbeta primers and 60 Vbeta primers were used for the PCR. TCRdb's copy holds only in-frame clones and misses some; the assay was immunoSEQ multiplex PCR. The table includes about 260,000 clones, around two thirds detected once. Sequencing input: PBMCs. The source of these receptors is a female donor in good health and CMV-seronegative.

The chain couples TRBV11-3 to TRBJ2-7, with 10 nucleotides matching TRBD2. V was pared by 5 bases and J by 6 bases, with 10 bases of the junction left unmatched. Per the germline V gene, CDR1 is SGHNT and CDR2 is YENEEA. This CDR3 region has 15 residues. Written as DNA, the CDR3 is TGTGCCAGCAGCGGGGGAGCGGGAGGGCCGGTCGAGCAGTACTTC. As protein: CASSGGAGGPVEQYF.

The chain uses TRBV7-3 and TRBJ2-7; D is possibly TRBD2 (5 bases). In germline, CDR1 is SGHTA, CDR2 FQGTGA. This CDR3 comprises 15 residues. Between the trimmed V and J ends, which lost 3 bases and 0 bases, there was a span of 12 bases. CDR3 nucleotide sequence: TGTGCCAGCAGCTTCAGCAGCGGAAGCTCCTACGAGCAGTACTTC. This codes for CASSFSSGSSYEQYF.

The chain recombines TRBV9 with TRBJ2-1; 15 bases are shared with TRBD2. The CDR3 has 20 residues. CDR1 SGDLS and CDR2 YYNGEE come from the germline V gene. The V gene end was trimmed by 4 bases and the J gene end by 0 bases; junction bases not matched to a gene: 11. CDR3 amino acids: CASSLGLAGGPLSSYNEQFF. The CDR3 DNA sequence: TGTGCCAGCAGCCTAGGACTAGCGGGAGGGCCACTTAGCTCCTACAATGAGCAGTTCTTC.

The sample holds one count of this clone. The chain recombines TRBV19 with TRBJ1-3; possibly TRBD1 for D (5 bases). Germline CDR1 is LNHDA and CDR2 is SQIVND (reference sequence). The CDR3 is 15 amino acids. The V and J ends lost 5 bases and 2 bases respectively, with 13 bases between them. CDR3 nucleotides: TGTGCCAGTAGTTGGACGGGGGTAGCTGGAAACACCATATATTTT. Its translation: CASSWTGVAGNTIYF.

V and J are TRBV28 and TRBJ1-1; D perhaps matches TRBD1 (5 bases). This CDR3 region has 15 residues. Deletions cut 2 bases from V and 4 bases from J, with 14 bases between. In germline, CDR1 is MDHEN, CDR2 SYDVKM. CDR3 amino acids: CASSLGLWGGTEAFF. CDR3 nucleotides: TGTGCCAGCAGTTTAGGCCTTTGGGGCGGCACTGAAGCTTTCTTT.

The gene calls are TRBV4-1 and TRBJ1-4; no firm D call. CDR1 MGHRA and CDR2 YSYEKL come from the germline V gene. CDR3 length equals 15 residues. V lost 1 base and J lost 2, with 8 bases in between. The CDR3 here is CASSQVGSTNEKLFF. DNA for the CDR3: TGCGCCAGCAGCCAAGTGGGCAGTACTAATGAAAAACTGTTTTTT.

In regard to this clone: Additional DNA sequences in this sample encode the identical CDR3. V and J are TRBV2 and TRBJ2-5; 7 bases agree with TRBD2. Trimming took 4 bases from V and 4 from J; bases not matched to a gene: 0. Germline CDR1 is SNHLY and CDR2 is FYNNEI. The CDR3 is 12 residues long. CDR3 sequence: CASSGGGETQYF. CDR3 nucleotides: TGTGCCAGCAGTGGGGGGGGAGAGACCCAGTACTTC.

The chain's CDR3 is CASSSITTQSLETQYF. The DNA for the CDR3 is TGTGCCAGCAGCTCTATAACTACGCAGTCTTTGGAGACCCAGTACTTC. The V gene is TRBV7-2, the J gene TRBJ2-5; D unresolved. CDR3 length: 16 residues. V was pared by 4 bases and J by 5 bases, with 20 bases between. The V gene's germline CDR1 is SGHTA and CDR2 FQGNSA.

This sequence joins TRBV5-1 and TRBJ2-2; no firm D call. CDR1 is SGHRS, CDR2 YFSETQ, per germline. Trimming pared 0 bases from V and 3 bases from J, leaving 6 bases between. This CDR3 contains 14 residues. The CDR3 DNA sequence: TGCGCCAGCAGCTTGGTTCGGGACACCGGGGAGCTGTTTTTT. Its protein is CASSLVRDTGELFF.

This clone appeared a single time. The rearrangement links TRBV5-4 to TRBJ2-2, with 8 bases identical to TRBD2. CDR3 length equals 16 residues. V trimming: 3 bases; J trimming: 0 bases; junction bases outside the gene matches: 4. Germline CDR1 and CDR2: SGHNT and YYREEE (reference sequence). The DNA of the CDR3 is TGTGCCAGCAGCTGGGGTAGCGGGGCGAACACCGGGGAGCTGTTTTTT. This translates into CASSWGSGANTGELFF.

The V gene is TRBV18, the J gene TRBJ2-1, with 9 bases lining up with TRBD2. Trimming at V came to 3 bases and at J to 5 bases, leaving 11 bases not matched to a gene. CDR3 length equals 17 residues. Germline CDR1 and CDR2: KGHSH and LQKENI. The CDR3 DNA is TGTGCCAGCTCACCTGGGCCGCGGGAGGGGAGGAACAATGAGCAGTTCTTC. This translates into CASSPGPREGRNNEQFF.

V is TRBV7-2 and J is TRBJ2-5; perhaps TRBD1 as D (5 bases). CDR3 length: 15 residues. Trimming pared 1 base from V and 5 bases from J, leaving 14 bases between. Germline-derived CDR1 and CDR2 are SGHTA and FQGNSA. The CDR3 bases are TGTGCCAGCAGCTTAGTCGTTTCAAAGGGGGAGACCCAGTACTTC. Translated: CASSLVVSKGETQYF.

V and J are TRBV7-9 and TRBJ2-7, with TRBD2 matching 7 bases. V gave up 4 bases and J gave up 5 bases; unmatched junction bases: 5. CDR3 length: 13 residues. Germline V gene data show CDR1 as SEHNR and CDR2 as FQNEAQ (reference sequence). The DNA of the CDR3 is TGTGCCAGCAGCTCAAGCGGGGCTCACGAGCAGTACTTC. It is translated as CASSSSGAHEQYF. Drawing the rest from reference TRBV7-9 and TRBJ2-7, the complete variable domain is DTGVSQNPRHKITKRGQNVTFRCDPISEHNRLYWYRQTLGQGPEFLTYFQNEAQLEKSRLLSDRFSAERPKGSFSTLEIQRTEQGDSAMYLCASSSSGAHEQYFGPGTRLTVT.

The chain recombines TRBV6-4 with TRBJ1-5; TRBD1 might be the D (5 bases). This CDR3 has 16 amino acids. Germline-derived CDR1 and CDR2 are MRHNA and SNTAGT. V lost 0 bases to trimming and J lost 8 bases, with 17 bases between them. CDR3 DNA: TGTGCCAGCAGTGACTCGATTCGACAGAAGGTTGAGCCCCAGCATTTT. This sequence encodes CASSDSIRQKVEPQHF.

The chain recombines TRBV5-1 with TRBJ1-4, with 8 bases lining up with TRBD1. This CDR3 is 17 amino acids long. Germline V lookup: CDR1 SGHRS, CDR2 YFSETQ. The trim removed 2 bases at V and 9 bases at J, leaving 15 bases unmatched. The CDR3 DNA sequence: TGCGCCAGCAGCTTTACGTACGACAGGACAGGGCTGAAAAAACTGTTTTTT. Encoded protein: CASSFTYDRTGLKKLFF.

The chain recombines TRBV29-1 with TRBJ2-5; 8 bases agree with TRBD2. V lost 4 bases, J lost 6 bases, and 13 bases stayed unmatched. The CDR3 loop spans 15 amino acids. Per germline, CDR1 SQVTM and CDR2 ANQGSEA. CDR3 coding DNA: TGCAGCGTTGGTCTAGCGGGCTTACGGGGTCAGACCCAGTACTTC. Protein: CSVGLAGLRGQTQYF.

This clone was found a few times. J is TRBJ2-1 and V is TRBV7-6, with D possibly being TRBD2 (7 bases). Trimming took off 1 base at V and 5 bases at J, with 15 bases between the two ends. Germline V gives CDR1 SGHVS, CDR2 FNYEAQ. This CDR3 is built from 16 residues. The CDR3 DNA sequence: TGTGCCAGCAGCTTAGAACAGGGAGGGAATCACAATGAGCAGTTCTTC. Translating it yields CASSLEQGGNHNEQFF.

The chain has TRBV19 and TRBJ2-7, with a possible D match to TRBD1 (5 bases). V was cut by 3 bases and J by 0 bases, with 6 bases left in between. The V gene's germline CDR1 is LNHDA and CDR2 SQIVND (reference sequence). The CDR3 has 13 residues. The CDR3 loop reads CASSIQGSYEQYF. In DNA, the CDR3 is TGTGCCAGTAGTATCCAGGGCTCCTACGAGCAGTACTTC. The variable domain in full, completed from reference TRBV19 and TRBJ2-7, reads DGGITQSPKYLFRKEGQNVTLSCEQNLNHDAMYWYRQDPGQGLRLIYYSQIVNDFQKGDIAEGYSVSREKKESFPLTVTSAQKNPTAFYLCASSIQGSYEQYFGPGTRLTVT.

The gene calls are TRBV2 and TRBJ1-3; TRBD1 is a possible D gene (5 bases). CDR3 length equals 12 residues. Trimming left V 3 bases short and J 9 bases short, with 9 bases between. CDR1 is SNHLY, CDR2 FYNNEI, per germline. The CDR3 DNA sequence: TGTGCCAGCAGTGAGATGGGGGGCACCATATATTTT. This gives the protein CASSEMGGTIYF.

The chain carries TRBV4-1 and TRBJ2-1; TRBD2 aligns across 8 bases. The CDR3 is 16 residues long. V shed 1 base and J 4 bases; nucleotides not matched to a gene: 6. The germline gives CDR1 MGHRA, CDR2 YSYEKL. The CDR3 bases are TGCGCCAGCAGCCAAGCGGGACTAGGGGATTACAATGAGCAGTTCTTC. It is translated as CASSQAGLGDYNEQFF.

The chain couples TRBV27 to TRBJ1-6; D gene ambiguous. V lost 0 bases and J lost 9, with 12 bases in between. This CDR3 comprises 15 residues. Germline loops: CDR1 MNHEY, CDR2 SMNVEV (reference sequence). The CDR3 protein is CASSLSRGRSSPLHF. As DNA, the CDR3 is TGTGCCAGCAGTTTATCTCGGGGTCGCAGTTCACCCCTCCACTTT.

This clone has a single count. The chain is built from TRBV11-2 and TRBJ1-1, with TRBD1 matching over 7 bases. Trimming cost V 6 bases and J 3 bases; bases outside gene matches: 16. This CDR3 contains 17 residues. Germline values: CDR1 SGHAT, CDR2 FQNNGV. CDR3 nucleotides: TGTGCCAGCAGTCCGCGGAGAGGGGGCTTTGGGGACACTGAAGCTTTCTTT. Translated: CASSPRRGGFGDTEAFF.

The chain has TRBV19 and TRBJ1-4; the D gene is possibly TRBD1 (6 bases). In germline, CDR1 is LNHDA, CDR2 SQIVND (reference sequence). The CDR3 runs 14 residues. V dropped 4 bases and J dropped 5 bases, with 11 bases sitting between them. CDR3 amino acids: CASSTTGQNEKLFF. DNA for the CDR3: TGTGCCAGTAGTACGACAGGCCAAAATGAAAAACTGTTTTTT.

This clone was picked up a small number of times. The junction shows a germline mismatch at one end, possibly a read error. The chain carries TRBV27 and TRBJ2-1; unclear D gene. From germline, CDR1 is MNHEY and CDR2 SMNVEV (reference sequence). The CDR3 spans 15 residues. CDR3 nucleotide sequence: TGTGCCAGCAGTTCCCTAAGCCGACCTTACAGTGAGCAGTTCTTC. Amino acid sequence: CASSSLSRPYSEQFF.

This clone was observed a single time. The chain uses TRBV7-7 and TRBJ2-5; possibly TRBD1 for D (6 bases). The end of the DNA fits TRBJ2-7 better, so the J call may be wrong. CDR3 length: 14 amino acids. Germline CDR1 is SSHAT and CDR2 is FNYEAQ (reference sequence). CDR3 bases: TGTGCTGCAACATGTGGGACACAATCCTACGAGCAGTACTTC. Translation: CAATCGTQSYEQYF.

V is TRBV11-3 and J is TRBJ1-2, with D uncertain. With 5 bases removed from V and 0 bases from J, the gap between germline ends came to 13 bases. This CDR3 has 15 amino acids. Germline lookup yields CDR1 SGHNT and CDR2 YENEEA. CDR3 in amino acids: CASSPTEGANYGYTF. The CDR3 region has the DNA TGTGCCAGCAGCCCCACTGAGGGAGCTAACTATGGCTACACCTTC. The complete variable domain, with remaining parts taken from reference TRBV11-3 and TRBJ1-2, reads EAGVVQSPRYKIIEKKQPVAFWCNPISGHNTLYWYLQNLGQGPELLIRYENEEAVDDSQLPKDRFSAERLKGVDSTLKIQPAELGDSAVYLCASSPTEGANYGYTFGSGTRLTVV.